This T cell receptor (beta chain) was profiled in a study of cytotoxic CD8 clonotypes in ibrutinib-treated CLL. General study findings and limits: Public clonotypes showed up rarely, and on treatment they shrank or held steady. Sustained-remission and progressing patients had unequal sampling times.

About 2 micrograms of genomic DNA, which was extracted from cryopreserved PBMCs, served as the material used for the TCR beta libraries. This table comes from immunoSEQ multiplex PCR, and its TCRdb copy is limited to in-frame clones, with some not included. In the table there are just over 200,000 clones, more than 65% of which are singletons. For this clone: What it recognizes is unknown.

The J segment lost 2 bases and the V segment lost 4 bases, leaving 8 bases of the junction unmatched. Germline V gene data show CDR1 as SGHRS and CDR2 as YFSETQ. This CDR3 spans 15 amino acids. The rearrangement links TRBV5-1 to TRBJ2-5, with 7 bases that match TRBD1. This TCR was sampled from a human donor with chronic lymphocytic leukemia. The starting material was PBMCs, obtained after 12 months of ibrutinib treatment. CDR3 protein: CASSRTGARQETQYF. The CDR3, as DNA: TGCGCCAGCAGCCGAACAGGGGCCAGACAAGAGACCCAGTACTTC.